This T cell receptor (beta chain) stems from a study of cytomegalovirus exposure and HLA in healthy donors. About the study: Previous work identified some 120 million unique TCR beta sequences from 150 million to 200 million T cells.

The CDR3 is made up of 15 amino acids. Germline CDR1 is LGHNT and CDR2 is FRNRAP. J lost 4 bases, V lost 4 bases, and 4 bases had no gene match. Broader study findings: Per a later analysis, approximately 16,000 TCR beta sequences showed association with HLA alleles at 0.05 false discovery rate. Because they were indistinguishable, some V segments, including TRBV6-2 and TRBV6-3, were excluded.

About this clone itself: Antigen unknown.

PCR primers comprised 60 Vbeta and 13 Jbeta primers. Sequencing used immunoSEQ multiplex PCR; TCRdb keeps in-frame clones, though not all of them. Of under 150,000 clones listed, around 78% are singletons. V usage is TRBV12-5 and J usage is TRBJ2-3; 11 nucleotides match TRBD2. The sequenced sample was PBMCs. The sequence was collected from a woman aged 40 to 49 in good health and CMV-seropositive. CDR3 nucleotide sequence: TGTGCTAGTGGTTCGGGACTAGCGGAGGCAGATACGCAGTATTTT. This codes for CASGSGLAEADTQYF.